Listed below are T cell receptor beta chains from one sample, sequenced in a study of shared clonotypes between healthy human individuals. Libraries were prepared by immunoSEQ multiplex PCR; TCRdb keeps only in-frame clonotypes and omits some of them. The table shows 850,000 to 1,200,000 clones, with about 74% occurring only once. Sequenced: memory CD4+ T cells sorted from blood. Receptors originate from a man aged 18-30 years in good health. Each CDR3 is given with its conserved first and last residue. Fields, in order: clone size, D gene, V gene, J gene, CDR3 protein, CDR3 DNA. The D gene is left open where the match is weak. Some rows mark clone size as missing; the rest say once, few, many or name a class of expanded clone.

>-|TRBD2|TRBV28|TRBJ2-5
CASSGAGGPRETQYF
TGTGCCAGCAGTGGAGCGGGGGGGCCCCGGGAGACCCAGTACTTC
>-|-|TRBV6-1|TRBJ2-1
CATEAAQGGYNEQFF
TGTGCCACAGAAGCGGCCCAGGGGGGGTACAATGAGCAGTTCTTC
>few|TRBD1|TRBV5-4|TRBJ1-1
CASSPGQGEKTEAFF
TGTGCCAGCAGCCCCGGACAGGGGGAAAAAACTGAAGCTTTCTTT
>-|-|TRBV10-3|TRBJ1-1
CAISESGGSTEAFF
TGTGCCATCAGTGAGTCGGGGGGTTCAACTGAAGCTTTCTTT
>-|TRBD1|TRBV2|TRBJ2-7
CASRVQGGASYEQYF
TGTGCCAGCAGAGTACAGGGGGGAGCCTCCTACGAGCAGTACTTC
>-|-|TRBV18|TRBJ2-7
CASSPKLTDSYEQYF
TGTGCCAGCTCACCGAAACTGACAGATTCCTACGAGCAGTACTTC
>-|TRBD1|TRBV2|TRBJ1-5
CASSGGTGGRNQPQHF
TGTGCCAGCAGTGGGGGAACAGGGGGCAGGAATCAGCCCCAGCATTTT
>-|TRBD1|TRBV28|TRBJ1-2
CASSSSGDRGSNYGYTF
TGTGCCAGCAGTTCATCAGGGGACAGGGGCTCAAACTATGGCTACACCTTC
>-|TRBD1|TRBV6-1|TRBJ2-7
CASRISGTGAEQYF
TGTGCCAGCAGAATCTCCGGGACAGGGGCCGAGCAGTACTTC
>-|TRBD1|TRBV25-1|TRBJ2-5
CASSRGSQETQYF
TGTGCCAGTTCCAGGGGGAGCCAAGAGACCCAGTACTTC
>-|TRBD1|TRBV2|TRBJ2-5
CASSSRQGREETQYF
TGTGCCAGCAGTAGTCGACAGGGGCGGGAAGAGACCCAGTACTTC
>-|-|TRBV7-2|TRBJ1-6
CASSLERDSPLHF
TGTGCCAGCAGCTTAGAAAGGGATTCACCCCTCCACTTT
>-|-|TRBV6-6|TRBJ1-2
CASSPDRRYGYTF
TGTGCCAGCAGTCCCGACAGGCGCTATGGCTACACCTTC
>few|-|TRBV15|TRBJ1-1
CATSRDGRANTEAFF
TGTGCCACCAGCAGAGATGGGAGGGCCAACACTGAAGCTTTCTTT
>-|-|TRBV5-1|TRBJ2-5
CASSSGTPKGETQYF
TGCGCCAGCAGCTCCGGGACTCCGAAGGGAGAGACCCAGTACTTC
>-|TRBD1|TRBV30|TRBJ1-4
CAWSAGTVSNEKLFF
TGTGCCTGGAGTGCAGGGACAGTCTCTAATGAAAAACTGTTTTTT
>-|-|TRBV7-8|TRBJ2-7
CASSSAAFYEQYF
TGTGCCAGCAGTTCAGCGGCCTTCTACGAGCAGTACTTC
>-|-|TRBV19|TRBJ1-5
CASKEPLRGRNQPQHF
TGTGCCAGTAAGGAACCCCTCAGGGGCCGCAATCAGCCCCAGCATTTT
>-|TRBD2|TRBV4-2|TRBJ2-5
CASSQGVTSGRALETQYF
TGTGCCAGCAGCCAAGGGGTGACTAGCGGGAGGGCCCTGGAGACCCAGTACTTC
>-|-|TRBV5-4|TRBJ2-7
CASSFARGAAQKYYEQYF
TGTGCCAGCAGCTTCGCTAGGGGGGCGGCACAGAAGTACTACGAGCAGTACTTC
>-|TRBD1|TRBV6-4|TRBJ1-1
CASSDSGQGETIYTEAFF
TGTGCCAGCAGTGACTCCGGACAGGGGGAAACAATTTACACTGAAGCTTTCTTT
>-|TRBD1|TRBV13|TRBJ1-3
CASSFNRGENTIYF
TGTGCCAGCAGCTTCAACAGGGGGGAAAACACCATATATTTT
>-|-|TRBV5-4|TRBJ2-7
CASSLAGRTYEQYF
TGTGCCAGCAGCTTGGCGGGGCGTACCTACGAGCAGTACTTC